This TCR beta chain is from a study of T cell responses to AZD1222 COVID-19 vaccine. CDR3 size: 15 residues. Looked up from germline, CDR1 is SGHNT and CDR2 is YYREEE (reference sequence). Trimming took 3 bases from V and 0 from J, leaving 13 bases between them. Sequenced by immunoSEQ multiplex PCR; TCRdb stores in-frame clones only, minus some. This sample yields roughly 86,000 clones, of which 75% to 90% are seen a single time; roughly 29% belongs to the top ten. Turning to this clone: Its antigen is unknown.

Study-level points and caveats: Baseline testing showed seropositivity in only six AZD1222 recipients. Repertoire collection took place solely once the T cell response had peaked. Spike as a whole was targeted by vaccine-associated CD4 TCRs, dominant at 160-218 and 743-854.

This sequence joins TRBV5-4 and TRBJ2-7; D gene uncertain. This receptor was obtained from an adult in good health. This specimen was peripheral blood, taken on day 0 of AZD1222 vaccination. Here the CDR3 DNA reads TGTGCCAGCAGCTCCGTCAACTGGGTCTCCTACGAGCAGTACTTC. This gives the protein CASSSVNWVSYEQYF.